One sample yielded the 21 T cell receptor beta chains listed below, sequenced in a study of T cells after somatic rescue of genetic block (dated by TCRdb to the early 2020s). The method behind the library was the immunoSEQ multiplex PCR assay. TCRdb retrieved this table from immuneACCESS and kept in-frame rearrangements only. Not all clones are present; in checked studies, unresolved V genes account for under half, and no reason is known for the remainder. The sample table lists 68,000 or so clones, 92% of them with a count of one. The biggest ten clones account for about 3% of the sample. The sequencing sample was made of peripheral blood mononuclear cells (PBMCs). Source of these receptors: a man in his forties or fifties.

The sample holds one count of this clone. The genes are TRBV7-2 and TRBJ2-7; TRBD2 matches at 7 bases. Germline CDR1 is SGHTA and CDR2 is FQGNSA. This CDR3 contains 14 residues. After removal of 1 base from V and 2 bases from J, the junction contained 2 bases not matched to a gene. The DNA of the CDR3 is TGTGCCAGCAGCTTAGAAGCGGGACCCTACGAGCAGTACTTC. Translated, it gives CASSLEAGPYEQYF.

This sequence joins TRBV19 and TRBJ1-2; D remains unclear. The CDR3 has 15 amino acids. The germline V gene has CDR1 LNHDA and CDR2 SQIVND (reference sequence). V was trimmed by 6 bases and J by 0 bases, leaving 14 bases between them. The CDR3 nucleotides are TGTGCCAGTAGCTCATTCAGCAAAGCTAACTATGGCTACACCTTC. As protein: CASSSFSKANYGYTF.

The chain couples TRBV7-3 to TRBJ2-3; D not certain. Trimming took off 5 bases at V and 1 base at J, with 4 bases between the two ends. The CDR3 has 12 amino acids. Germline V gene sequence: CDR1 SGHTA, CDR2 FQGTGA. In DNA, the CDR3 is TGTGCCAGCAGCGGGGGCACAGATACGCAGTATTTT. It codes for CASSGGTDTQYF.

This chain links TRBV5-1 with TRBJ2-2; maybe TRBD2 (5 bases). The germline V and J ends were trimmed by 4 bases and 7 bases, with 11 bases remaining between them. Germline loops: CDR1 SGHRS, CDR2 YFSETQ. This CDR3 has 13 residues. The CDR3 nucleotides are TGCGCCAGCAGCCTAGTTGAGGGCGGGGAGCTGTTTTTT. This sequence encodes CASSLVEGGELFF.

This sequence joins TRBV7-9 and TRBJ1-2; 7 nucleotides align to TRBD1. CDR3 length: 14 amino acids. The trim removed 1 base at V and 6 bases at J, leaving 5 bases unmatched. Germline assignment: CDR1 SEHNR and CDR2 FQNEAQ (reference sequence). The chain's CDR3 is CASSLGQGINGYTF. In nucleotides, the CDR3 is TGTGCCAGCAGCTTAGGACAGGGTATTAATGGCTACACCTTC.

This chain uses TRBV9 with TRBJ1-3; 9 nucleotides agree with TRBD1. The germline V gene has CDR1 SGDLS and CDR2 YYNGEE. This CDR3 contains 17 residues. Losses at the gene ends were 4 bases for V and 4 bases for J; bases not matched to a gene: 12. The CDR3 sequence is CASSPTGQGTKGNTIYF. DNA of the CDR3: TGTGCCAGCAGCCCCACAGGACAGGGGACAAAAGGAAACACCATATATTTT.

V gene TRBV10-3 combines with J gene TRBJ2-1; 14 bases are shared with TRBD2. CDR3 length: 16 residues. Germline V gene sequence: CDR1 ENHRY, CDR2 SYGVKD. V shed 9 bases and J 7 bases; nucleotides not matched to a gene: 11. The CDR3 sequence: CAIEGTSGRDLNEQFF. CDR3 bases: TGTGCCATTGAGGGGACTAGCGGGAGAGATCTAAATGAGCAGTTCTTC.

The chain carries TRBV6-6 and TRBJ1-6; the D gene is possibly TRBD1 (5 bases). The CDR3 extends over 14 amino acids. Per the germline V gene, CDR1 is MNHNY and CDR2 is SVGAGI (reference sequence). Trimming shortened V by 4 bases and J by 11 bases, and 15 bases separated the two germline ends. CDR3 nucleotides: TGTGCCAGCAGTTCGACAAGGACATACCCACCCCTCCACTTT. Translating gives CASSSTRTYPPLHF.

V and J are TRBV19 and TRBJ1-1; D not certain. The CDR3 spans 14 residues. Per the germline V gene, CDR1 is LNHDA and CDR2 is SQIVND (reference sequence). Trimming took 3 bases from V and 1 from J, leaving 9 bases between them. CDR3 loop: CASSIPYANTEAFF. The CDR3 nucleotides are TGTGCCAGTAGTATCCCTTACGCGAACACTGAAGCTTTCTTT.

The DNA for the CDR3 is TGCGCCAGCAGCCCGCGGCCCCGGCCCACAGATACGCAGTATTTT. Encoded protein: CASSPRPRPTDTQYF. V usage is TRBV5-1 and J usage is TRBJ2-3; D ambiguous. V shed 4 bases and J shed 2 bases, with 14 bases lying between them. The germline V gene has CDR1 SGHRS and CDR2 YFSETQ. The CDR3 contains 15 residues.

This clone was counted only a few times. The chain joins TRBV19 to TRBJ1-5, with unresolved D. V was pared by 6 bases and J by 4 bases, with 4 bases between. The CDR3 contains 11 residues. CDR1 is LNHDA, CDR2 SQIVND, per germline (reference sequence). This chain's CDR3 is CASRGNQPQHF. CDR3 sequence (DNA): TGTGCCAGTAGGGGGAATCAGCCCCAGCATTTT.

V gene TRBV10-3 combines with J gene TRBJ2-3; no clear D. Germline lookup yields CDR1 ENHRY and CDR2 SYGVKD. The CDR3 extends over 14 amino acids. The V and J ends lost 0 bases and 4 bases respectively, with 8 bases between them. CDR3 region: CAISESRSPDTQYF. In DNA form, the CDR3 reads TGTGCCATCAGTGAGTCCCGGTCCCCAGATACGCAGTATTTT.

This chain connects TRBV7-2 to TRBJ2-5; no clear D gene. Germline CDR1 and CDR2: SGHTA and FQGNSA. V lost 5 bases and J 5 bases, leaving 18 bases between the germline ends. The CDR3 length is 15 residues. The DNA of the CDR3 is TGTGCCAGCAGCCCAAGAACGACTGTTCTGGAGACCCAGTACTTC. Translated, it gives CASSPRTTVLETQYF.

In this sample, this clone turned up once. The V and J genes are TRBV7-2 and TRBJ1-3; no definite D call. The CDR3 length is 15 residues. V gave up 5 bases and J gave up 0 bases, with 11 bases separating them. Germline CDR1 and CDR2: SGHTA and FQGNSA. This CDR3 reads CASSHPGFSGNTIYF. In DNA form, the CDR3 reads TGTGCCAGCAGCCACCCGGGGTTCTCTGGAAACACCATATATTTT.

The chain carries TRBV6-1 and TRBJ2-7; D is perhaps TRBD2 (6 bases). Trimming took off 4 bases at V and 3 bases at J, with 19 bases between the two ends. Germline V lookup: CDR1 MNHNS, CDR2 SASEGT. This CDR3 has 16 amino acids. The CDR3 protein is CASSATGRRLDYEQYF. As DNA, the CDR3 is TGTGCCAGCAGTGCAACGGGACGGAGACTAGACTACGAGCAGTACTTC.

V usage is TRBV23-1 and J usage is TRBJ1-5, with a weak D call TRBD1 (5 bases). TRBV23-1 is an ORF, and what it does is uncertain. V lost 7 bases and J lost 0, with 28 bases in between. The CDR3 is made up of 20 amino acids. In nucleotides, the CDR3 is TGCGCCAGCACTCCCCGGGACTCCCCTAATCATACCTATAGCAATCAGCCCCAGCATTTT. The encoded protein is CASTPRDSPNHTYSNQPQHF.

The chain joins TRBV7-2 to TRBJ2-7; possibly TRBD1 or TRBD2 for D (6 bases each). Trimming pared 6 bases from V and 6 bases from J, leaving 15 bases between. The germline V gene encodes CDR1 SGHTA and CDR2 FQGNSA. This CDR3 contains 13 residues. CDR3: CASRDGWGAEQYF. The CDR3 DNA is TGTGCCAGCAGGGACGGTTGGGGGGCCGAGCAGTACTTC.

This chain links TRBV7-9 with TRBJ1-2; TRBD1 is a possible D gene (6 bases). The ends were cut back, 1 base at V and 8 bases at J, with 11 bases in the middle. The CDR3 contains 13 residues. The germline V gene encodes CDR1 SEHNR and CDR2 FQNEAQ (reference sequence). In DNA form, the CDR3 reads TGTGCCAGCAGCTTAGGACAGGAGGACGGCTACACCTTC. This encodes CASSLGQEDGYTF.

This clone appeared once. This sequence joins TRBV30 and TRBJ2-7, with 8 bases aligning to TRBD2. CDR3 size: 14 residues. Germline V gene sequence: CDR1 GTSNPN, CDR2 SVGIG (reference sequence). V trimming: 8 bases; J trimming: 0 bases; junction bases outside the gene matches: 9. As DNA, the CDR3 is TGTGCCGGGAATAAGCGGGGGCCCTCCTACGAGCAGTACTTC. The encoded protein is CAGNKRGPSYEQYF.

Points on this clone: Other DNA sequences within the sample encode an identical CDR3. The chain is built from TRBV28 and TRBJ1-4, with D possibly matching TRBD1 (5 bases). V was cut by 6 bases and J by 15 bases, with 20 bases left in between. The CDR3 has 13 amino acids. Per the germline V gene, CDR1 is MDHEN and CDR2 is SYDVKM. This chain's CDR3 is CASSEPGPQDVFF. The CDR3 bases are TGTGCCAGCAGCGAACCGGGACCGCAAGATGTGTTTTTT. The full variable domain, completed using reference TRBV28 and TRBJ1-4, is DVKVTQSSRYLVKRTGEKVFLECVQDMDHENMFWYRQDPGLGLRLIYFSYDVKMKEKGDIPEGYSVSREKKERFSLILESASTNQTSMYLCASSEPGPQDVFFGSGTQLSVL.

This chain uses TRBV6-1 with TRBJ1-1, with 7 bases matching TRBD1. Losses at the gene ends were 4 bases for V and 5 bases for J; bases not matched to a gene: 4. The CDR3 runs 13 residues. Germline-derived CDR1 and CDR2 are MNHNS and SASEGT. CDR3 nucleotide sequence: TGTGCCAGCAGTGTAGGGGGCGGTACTGAAGCTTTCTTT. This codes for CASSVGGGTEAFF.